What follows are 28 T cell receptor beta chains derived from one specimen sequenced in a study of cytomegalovirus exposure and HLA in healthy donors. Primers: 60 Vbeta forward and 13 Jbeta reverse. Measured with immunoSEQ multiplex PCR; TCRdb has only the in-frame clones, and not every one. The table shows some 150,000 clones, with 79% occurring only once. The sequenced sample consisted of PBMCs. The receptors stem from a woman aged 40 to 50 in good health and CMV-seropositive.

This rearrangement joins TRBV19 to TRBJ1-5, with D tentatively TRBD1 (5 bases). V was trimmed by 6 bases and J by 0 bases, leaving 12 bases between them. CDR1 is LNHDA and CDR2 is SQIVND in the germline V gene (reference sequence). This CDR3 is built from 15 residues. The CDR3: CASRTGGTSNQPQHF. CDR3 sequence (DNA): TGTGCCAGTAGAACGGGGGGGACTAGCAATCAGCCCCAGCATTTT.

This chain uses TRBV2 with TRBJ2-7; TRBD1 matches 10 bases. The germline V gene encodes CDR1 SNHLY and CDR2 FYNNEI. This CDR3 has 15 amino acids. With V trimmed by 3 bases and J by 3 bases, 5 bases remained unmatched. This CDR3 is CASSESGTGVYEQYF. Written as DNA, the CDR3 is TGTGCCAGCAGTGAGTCAGGGACAGGGGTCTACGAGCAGTACTTC.

On this clone: The junction and the germline gene differ at one end; a read error may be behind it. The identical CDR3 is also encoded by other nucleotide sequences in the sample. The chain has TRBV6-1 and TRBJ2-1, with D hard to call. CDR1 MNHNS and CDR2 SASEGT come from the germline V gene. This CDR3 comprises 11 residues. CDR3: CASSDLNEQFF. Written as DNA, the CDR3 is TGTGCCAGCAGTGACCTCAATGAGCAATTCTTC.

This rearrangement joins TRBV6-1 to TRBJ1-1; maybe TRBD1 (6 bases). The ends were cut back, 6 bases at V and 5 bases at J, with 13 bases in the middle. Germline CDR1 MNHNS, CDR2 SASEGT. This CDR3 contains 13 residues. CDR3 DNA sequence: TGTGCCAGCAGGCAGGGGATACAGACTGAAGCTTTCTTT. It specifies CASRQGIQTEAFF.

This rearrangement joins TRBV13 to TRBJ1-1; D uncertain. Deletions cut 0 bases from V and 1 base from J, with 6 bases between. The CDR3 totals 14 residues. Germline assignment: CDR1 PRHDT and CDR2 FYEKMQ (reference sequence). The CDR3 coding sequence is TGTGCCAGCAGCTTAGGCGTTTCGAACACTGAAGCTTTCTTT. It is translated as CASSLGVSNTEAFF.

V and J are TRBV6-5 and TRBJ1-6; tentative D call: TRBD1 (5 bases). Germline CDR1 reads MNHEY; CDR2 reads SVGAGI. Trimming removed 0 bases from V and 7 bases from J, with 10 bases in between. CDR3 length: 15 amino acids. CDR3 nucleotides: TGTGCCAGCAGTTACTCGGTGACAGCCAATTCACCCCTCCACTTT. It yields the protein CASSYSVTANSPLHF.

The chain carries TRBV27 and TRBJ2-2; maybe TRBD2 (5 bases). Germline V gene sequence: CDR1 MNHEY, CDR2 SMNVEV (reference sequence). Trimming shortened V by 5 bases and J by 4 bases, and 17 bases separated the two germline ends. The CDR3 loop spans 16 amino acids. The CDR3 sequence: CASSTSRPGGTGELFF. CDR3 nucleotide sequence: TGTGCCAGCAGTACCTCTAGACCAGGAGGCACCGGGGAGCTGTTTTTT.

The V call is TRBV7-3, the J call TRBJ2-1; the D is unclear. The CDR3 covers 13 residues. Deletions cut 6 bases from V and 5 bases from J, with 11 bases between. In germline, CDR1 is SGHTA, CDR2 FQGTGA. This CDR3 reads CASSFGRNNEQFF. The DNA of the CDR3 is TGTGCCAGCAGTTTTGGTAGAAACAATGAGCAGTTCTTC.

As to this clone: The same CDR3 can be traced to other DNA sequences in this sample. The chain combines TRBV19 with TRBJ2-3; possible D gene TRBD1, 6 bases. The CDR3 is made up of 12 amino acids. Germline V gene sequence: CDR1 LNHDA, CDR2 SQIVND (reference sequence). V lost 5 bases to trimming and J lost 9 bases, with 12 bases between them. The chain's CDR3 is CASSPGVDTQYF. CDR3 DNA sequence: TGTGCCAGTAGTCCAGGGGTAGACACGCAGTATTTT.

The chain couples TRBV30 to TRBJ2-3; 7 positions match TRBD1. Germline CDR1 is GTSNPN and CDR2 is SVGIG (reference sequence). This CDR3 is built from 14 residues. V lost 2 bases and J lost 1; bases outside the gene matches: 3. CDR3 nucleotide sequence: TGTGCCTGGAGTTTCGGACAGGGCACAGATACGCAGTATTTT. The encoded protein is CAWSFGQGTDTQYF.

The chain combines TRBV6-1 with TRBJ2-2; a weak D match, TRBD1 (5 bases). The germline V gene encodes CDR1 MNHNS and CDR2 SASEGT. The V end was cut by 6 bases, the J end by 0 bases, with 11 bases between. This CDR3 spans 15 amino acids. CDR3 DNA sequence: TGTGCCAGCAGAAGACAGCCCGCGAACACCGGGGAGCTGTTTTTT. Its translation is CASRRQPANTGELFF.

This clone was observed a handful of times. The chain carries TRBV5-1 and TRBJ1-1; TRBD1 is a possible D gene (6 bases). CDR3 size: 12 residues. The germline CDR1 and CDR2 sequences are SGHRS and YFSETQ. Trimming pared 2 bases from V and 4 bases from J, leaving 6 bases between. CDR3 in amino acids: CASSLQGTEAFF. The CDR3 DNA reads as TGCGCCAGCAGCTTACAGGGCACTGAAGCTTTCTTT.

Points on this clone: Germline and junction disagree at one end, which may indicate a read error. The chain recombines TRBV7-9 with TRBJ2-1; tentative D call: TRBD1 (6 bases). CDR1 and CDR2 (germline): SEHNR, FQNEAQ (reference sequence). The CDR3 has 15 residues. CDR3 amino acids: CSSSRLQGSGDEQFF. Written as DNA, the CDR3 is TGTTCCAGCAGCCGTCTACAGGGATCGGGCGATGAGCAGTTCTTC.

The chain carries TRBV10-3 and TRBJ1-3; possibly TRBD1 for D (5 bases). Trimming removed 7 bases from V and 2 bases from J, with 12 bases in between. The V gene's germline CDR1 is ENHRY and CDR2 SYGVKD. This CDR3 has 14 residues. Written as DNA, the CDR3 is TGTGCCATCACGCAGGGTTTGGCTGGAAACACCATATATTTT. It specifies CAITQGLAGNTIYF.

The V call is TRBV2, the J call TRBJ1-1; the D gene is possibly TRBD1 (6 bases). The CDR3 runs 15 residues. Trimming stripped 6 bases from V and 5 bases from J, with 19 bases between. Germline loops: CDR1 SNHLY, CDR2 FYNNEI. CDR3 in amino acids: CASRGGRGPGTEAFF. As DNA, the CDR3 is TGTGCCAGCAGGGGAGGGCGGGGGCCAGGGACTGAAGCTTTCTTT.

This chain connects TRBV11-2 to TRBJ2-2; D is undetermined. The CDR3 totals 14 residues. CDR1 SGHAT and CDR2 FQNNGV come from the germline V gene. Trimming pared 5 bases from V and 3 bases from J, leaving 10 bases between. The CDR3 is CASSPGSYTGELFF. The CDR3 DNA reads TGTGCCAGCAGCCCAGGCAGTTACACCGGGGAGCTGTTTTTT. Filled out from reference TRBV11-2 and TRBJ2-2, the complete variable domain reads EAGVAQSPRYKIIEKRQSVAFWCNPISGHATLYWYQQILGQGPKLLIQFQNNGVVDDSQLPKDRFSAERLKGVDSTLKIQPAKLEDSAVYLCASSPGSYTGELFFGEGSRLTVL.

This rearrangement joins TRBV6-5 to TRBJ1-1; 12 bases are a match to TRBD1. V shed 5 bases, J shed 10 bases, and the junction held 11 bases outside the gene matches. Germline values: CDR1 MNHEY, CDR2 SVGAGI. The CDR3 runs 15 residues. The CDR3 DNA is TGTGCCAGCAGTCGACTCGGGGACAGGGGGCAGGTAGCTTTCTTT. Translation: CASSRLGDRGQVAFF.

The chain employs TRBV11-3 and TRBJ2-1; 8 nucleotides match TRBD2. Germline loops: CDR1 SGHNT, CDR2 YENEEA. The CDR3 contains 15 residues. The V gene end was trimmed by 5 bases and the J gene end by 7 bases; junction bases not matched to a gene: 10. DNA of the CDR3: TGTGCCAGCAGCGAACGGGGGGGCGAAAAAAATGAGCAGTTCTTC. Protein product: CASSERGGEKNEQFF. The full variable domain, in which reference TRBV11-3 and TRBJ2-1 provide the parts outside the CDR3, is EAGVVQSPRYKIIEKKQPVAFWCNPISGHNTLYWYLQNLGQGPELLIRYENEEAVDDSQLPKDRFSAERLKGVDSTLKIQPAELGDSAVYLCASSERGGEKNEQFFGPGTRLTVL.

J is TRBJ1-1 and V is TRBV6-5, with 7 bases that match TRBD1. This CDR3 region has 16 residues. Germline CDR1 and CDR2: MNHEY and SVGAGI. V was clipped by 0 bases and J by 4 bases; unmatched bases: 8. The CDR3 DNA is TGTGCCAGCAGTTACTCGTCGGGACAGTGGTCCACTGAAGCTTTCTTT. Protein: CASSYSSGQWSTEAFF.

CDR3 DNA sequence: TGTGCCAGCAGCCAAGATCGGGTAGAGCTAGGCTACACCTTC. This sequence encodes CASSQDRVELGYTF. This chain connects TRBV4-2 to TRBJ1-2; no reliable D call. CDR1 is LGHNA and CDR2 is YNFKEQ in the germline V gene. This CDR3 contains 14 residues. V lost 0 bases and J 8 bases, leaving 13 bases between the germline ends.

V usage is TRBV4-2 and J usage is TRBJ1-2; 7 nucleotides match TRBD1. The V gene's germline CDR1 is LGHNA and CDR2 YNFKEQ. The CDR3 consists of 17 residues. The V segment lost 1 base and the J segment 4 bases; nucleotides outside the gene matches: 12. CDR3 residues: CASSQGDAGGQRYGYTF. The CDR3 coding sequence is TGTGCCAGCAGCCAAGGGGACGCGGGGGGACAGCGCTATGGCTACACCTTC.

This chain joins TRBV19 and TRBJ2-5; possible D gene TRBD2, 6 bases. The V gene lost 4 bases and the J gene lost 6 bases, with 18 bases spanning the gap. The germline gives CDR1 LNHDA, CDR2 SQIVND (reference sequence). The CDR3 length is 15 residues. CDR3 in DNA: TGTGCCAGTAGTAAGGGCACCGCTGGGAGGCAGACCCAGTACTTC. This encodes CASSKGTAGRQTQYF.

The V gene is TRBV1, the J gene TRBJ1-2; TRBD1 reflects the table's D call only, with no check against the DNA. TRBV1 is a documented pseudogene. The CDR3 sequence is 17 residues long. The CDR3 region is CTSSPNRDRGTNYGYTF. Here the CDR3 DNA reads TGCACCAGCAGCCCTAATAGAGACAGGGGGACTAACTATGGCTACACCTTC.

The V gene is TRBV5-6, the J gene TRBJ1-2; 9 bases are shared with TRBD1. Germline V gene sequence: CDR1 SGHDT, CDR2 YYEEEE. V lost 2 bases to trimming and J lost 1 base; unmatched junction nucleotides: 3. The CDR3 is 15 residues long. CDR3 coding DNA: TGTGCCAGCAGCTTTTGGGACAGGGTTAACTATGGCTACACCTTC. Its protein product is CASSFWDRVNYGYTF.

The sample holds a few counts of this clone. The chain recombines TRBV29-1 with TRBJ1-2, with D unclear. V was trimmed by 6 bases and J by 4 bases, leaving 18 bases between them. This CDR3 is 14 amino acids long. Germline V CDR1 and CDR2: SQVTM, ANQGSEA. This CDR3 is CSVELTRRSYGYTF. DNA for the CDR3: TGCAGCGTGGAACTTACTAGGAGGAGCTATGGCTACACCTTC. Looking up the rest from reference TRBV29-1 and TRBJ1-2 gives the full variable domain: SAVISQKPSRDICQRGTSLTIQCQVDSQVTMMFWYRQQPGQSLTLIATANQGSEATYESGFVIDKFPISRPNLTFSTLTVSNMSPEDSSIYLCSVELTRRSYGYTFGSGTRLTVV.

The chain carries TRBV29-1 and TRBJ1-1; TRBD1 matches at 7 bases. Germline assignment: CDR1 SQVTM and CDR2 ANQGSEA. V lost 8 bases and J lost 0; bases outside the gene matches: 12. This CDR3 region has 15 residues. The CDR3 sequence: CSTLDGQAMNTEAFF. CDR3 nucleotide sequence: TGCAGCACCTTAGACGGACAGGCCATGAACACTGAAGCTTTCTTT.

The chain carries TRBV30 and TRBJ2-3; 9 nucleotides match TRBD2. CDR3 length: 15 residues. The J segment lost 6 bases and the V segment lost 2 bases, leaving 9 bases of the junction unmatched. CDR1 and CDR2 (germline): GTSNPN, SVGIG (reference sequence). The CDR3, as DNA: TGTGCCTGGAGTTTTGGGCGGGGGGGCTGGGATACGCAGTATTTT. Its protein is CAWSFGRGGWDTQYF.

The rearrangement joins TRBV6-6 to TRBJ2-1; 9 bases map to TRBD2. Per the germline V gene, CDR1 is MNHNY and CDR2 is SVGAGI (reference sequence). This CDR3 has 15 residues. Trimming at V came to 4 bases and at J to 9 bases, leaving 10 bases not matched to a gene. The CDR3 bases are TGTGCCAGCAGTTCCTTTGCGGGGGGGCTAGGTGAGCAGTTCTTC. Residues: CASSSFAGGLGEQFF.